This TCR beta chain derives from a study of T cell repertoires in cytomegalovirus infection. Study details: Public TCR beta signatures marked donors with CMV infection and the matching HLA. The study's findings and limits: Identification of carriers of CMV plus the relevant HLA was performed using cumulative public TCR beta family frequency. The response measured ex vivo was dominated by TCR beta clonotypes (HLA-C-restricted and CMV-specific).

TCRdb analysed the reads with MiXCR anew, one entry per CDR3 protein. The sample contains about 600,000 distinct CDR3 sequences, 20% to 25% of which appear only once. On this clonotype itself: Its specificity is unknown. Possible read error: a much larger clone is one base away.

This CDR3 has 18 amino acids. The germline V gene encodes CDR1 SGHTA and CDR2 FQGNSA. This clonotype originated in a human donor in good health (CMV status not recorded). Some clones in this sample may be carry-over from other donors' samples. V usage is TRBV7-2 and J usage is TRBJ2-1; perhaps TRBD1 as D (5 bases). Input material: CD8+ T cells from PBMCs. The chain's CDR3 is CASRLGPYSKDRTNEQFF. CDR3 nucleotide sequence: TGTGCCAGCAGGTTAGGGCCCTACTCGAAAGACAGAACCAATGAGCAGTTCTTC.